Listed below are T cell receptor beta chains from one sample, sequenced in a study of beta chain features in type 1 diabetes. Generated by immunoSEQ multiplex PCR, the TCRdb table keeps only in-frame clones and is missing some. This table has hundreds of thousands of clones, about 14% appearing once. Sequenced: naive CD4+ T cells from blood. The origin of the receptors is a man younger than 30 with type 1 diabetes. CDR3s include the opening cysteine and the closing phenylalanine or tryptophan. D genes are given only for firm matches.

length	D	V	J	CDR3
15	NA	TRBV27	TRBJ1-1	CASSPQRGRGTEAFF
14	TRBD1	TRBV30	TRBJ1-2	CAWSPGQGNYGYTF
12	NA	TRBV7-2	TRBJ2-5	CASSLVQETQYF
14	NA	TRBV29-1	TRBJ2-5	CSVEVGARGETQYF
15	TRBD1	TRBV29-1	TRBJ2-7	CSVAFGTGGTYEQYF
17	NA	TRBV10-3	TRBJ2-3	CAISEGGAGVSTDTQYF
15	NA	TRBV9	TRBJ2-6	CASSSRSSGANVLTF
13	NA	TRBV30	TRBJ1-1	CAWSVRGGTEAFF
16	NA	TRBV5-4	TRBJ2-2	CASSLILGSLTGELFF
16	NA	TRBV25-1	TRBJ2-1	CASSASKGRGYNEQFF
15	TRBD1	TRBV5-1	TRBJ2-7	CASSSGQALLYEQYF
14	TRBD2	TRBV7-8	TRBJ2-4	CASSHGGAANIQYF
18	TRBD1	TRBV4-3	TRBJ2-5	CASSQDSNRDRDQETQYF
12	TRBD1	TRBV7-9	TRBJ2-3	CASSQGADTQYF
16	NA	TRBV5-1	TRBJ1-1	CASSSQGSPKNTEAFF
15	NA	TRBV6-1	TRBJ1-2	CASSREQTVAYGYTF
16	NA	TRBV4-2	TRBJ1-1	CASSHPGGGRNTEAFF
16	NA	TRBV5-1	TRBJ2-2	CASSLRGTLNTGELFF
15	NA	TRBV9	TRBJ2-5	CASSVRPTGTETQYF